The next 26 T cell receptor beta chains were all read from a single sample in a study of blood T cell repertoires in COVID-19 (dated by TCRdb to between 2020 and 2021). The receptor library was made with the immunoSEQ multiplex PCR assay. TCRdb holds this immuneACCESS table with in-frame rearrangements only. Some clones are missing; in checked studies, unresolved V genes explain under half, and the rest has no known cause. The sample table records about 83,000 clones; around 90% of these occur just once. 15% to 20% of the sample is held by the ten biggest clonotypes. Sequencing input: peripheral blood. Receptor source: an elderly woman with active or convalescent COVID-19.

The chain uses TRBV7-8 and TRBJ2-1; possible D gene TRBD2, 6 bases. CDR3 length equals 15 residues. The germline CDR1 and CDR2 sequences are SGHVS and FQNEAQ. Trimming took off 2 bases at V and 2 bases at J, with 10 bases between the two ends. CDR3 amino acids: CASSLPGSPYNEQFF. The DNA for the CDR3 is TGTGCCAGCAGCTTACCCGGGAGTCCCTACAATGAGCAGTTCTTC.

This chain joins TRBV11-2 and TRBJ1-6, with TRBD1 as a possible D gene (6 bases). This CDR3 has 17 amino acids. Trimming pared 5 bases from V and 6 bases from J, leaving 20 bases between. CDR1 is SGHAT and CDR2 is FQNNGV in the germline V gene. The CDR3 loop reads CASSPDRSQPLNSPLHF. The CDR3 nucleotides read TGTGCCAGCAGCCCGGACAGAAGCCAACCCCTTAATTCACCCCTCCACTTT.

The rearrangement joins TRBV13 to TRBJ2-6, with D possibly TRBD2 on 5 matching bases. CDR3 length: 17 amino acids. With 2 bases removed from V and 2 bases from J, the gap between germline ends came to 13 bases. The germline V gene encodes CDR1 PRHDT and CDR2 FYEKMQ (reference sequence). CDR3 coding DNA: TGTGCCAGCAGCTTAAGAGTGAGGGTCGCTGGGGCCAACGTCCTGACTTTC. Translation gives CASSLRVRVAGANVLTF.

This clone was observed once. The rearrangement uses TRBV10-3 and TRBJ2-7; 11 positions agree with TRBD1. The CDR3 length is 15 residues. Germline V gives CDR1 ENHRY, CDR2 SYGVKD. The V segment lost 6 bases and the J segment 0 bases; nucleotides outside the gene matches: 4. The DNA of the CDR3 is TGTGCCATCAGGTCCGGGACAGGGGGCTCCTACGAGCAGTACTTC. Translating gives CAIRSGTGGSYEQYF.

As for this clone: An end of the junction does not agree with germline; a read error may underlie this. The genes are TRBV28 and TRBJ1-4, with D uncertain. The CDR3 extends over 12 amino acids. Per germline, CDR1 MDHEN and CDR2 SYDVKM. The CDR3 region has the DNA TGTGCCAGCAGTGCCCAAGACTGCCCTCCCATTTTT. Its translation is CASSAQDCPPIF.

In DNA form, the CDR3 reads TGTGCCAGCAGTTGGGACAGCGAACGGGAAAACACCATATATTTT. Translation gives CASSWDSERENTIYF. The chain couples TRBV6-5 to TRBJ1-3; 7 bases map to TRBD1. Germline V CDR1 and CDR2: MNHEY, SVGAGI. The CDR3 has 15 residues. Trimming cost V 4 bases and J 6 bases; bases outside gene matches: 9.

J is TRBJ1-2 and V is TRBV4-2; D is unclear. The CDR3 runs 13 residues. Germline-derived CDR1 and CDR2 are LGHNA and YNFKEQ. Trimming shortened V by 4 bases and J by 5 bases, and 11 bases separated the two germline ends. CDR3 coding DNA: TGTGCCAGCAGCCTTCGACTAAGATATGGCTACACCTTC. This sequence encodes CASSLRLRYGYTF.

This chain joins TRBV19 and TRBJ2-1, with 8 nucleotides matching TRBD1. Germline CDR1 reads LNHDA; CDR2 reads SQIVND (reference sequence). The junction had 13 bases not matched to a gene; V was cut back by 5 bases and J by 10 bases. CDR3 length: 15 amino acids. Here the CDR3 DNA reads TGTGCCAGTAGTCCGCCGGGACAGGAGGGATCAGAGCAGTTCTTC. It specifies CASSPPGQEGSEQFF.

The V gene is TRBV5-1, the J gene TRBJ1-3; D is perhaps TRBD1 (5 bases). There are 17 residues in the CDR3. CDR1 and CDR2 from the germline V gene are SGHRS and YFSETQ. The V and J ends lost 1 base and 1 base respectively, with 15 bases between them. CDR3 coding DNA: TGCGCCAGCAGCTTGATCCCGGGGGGGTCTTCTGGAAACACCATATATTTT. It codes for CASSLIPGGSSGNTIYF.

The genes are TRBV3-1 (or the pseudogene TRBV3-2) and TRBJ2-1; 8 bases line up with TRBD2. This CDR3 comprises 17 residues. The V gene end was trimmed by 4 bases and the J gene end by 3 bases; junction bases not matched to a gene: 11. From germline, CDR1 is LGHDT and CDR2 YNNKEL (reference sequence). This CDR3 reads CASSPGGVSGYYNEQFF. CDR3 nucleotides: TGTGCCAGCAGCCCCGGGGGGGTTAGCGGGTACTACAATGAGCAGTTCTTC.

The V gene is TRBV21-1, the J gene TRBJ2-4; the table names TRBD1, a call not compared with the DNA. TRBV21-1 is a pseudogene. This CDR3 spans 16 amino acids. This chain's CDR3 is CASSGTGSLTKNIQYF. The CDR3 region has the DNA TGTGCCAGCAGCGGAACAGGGTCTCTGACCAAAAACATTCAGTACTTC.

The J gene is TRBJ1-1, the V gene TRBV9; 8 nucleotides agree with TRBD1. Trimming cost V 0 bases and J 3 bases; bases outside gene matches: 13. This CDR3 has 18 amino acids. CDR1 is SGDLS and CDR2 is YYNGEE in the germline V gene. CDR3 bases: TGTGCCAGCAGCGTAGCTTCCACAGGGGGAGGTATAGACACTGAAGCTTTCTTT. This translates into CASSVASTGGGIDTEAFF.

V and J are TRBV20-1 and TRBJ2-7; maybe TRBD1 (5 bases). V was trimmed by 0 bases and J by 5 bases, leaving 5 bases between them. Germline V gene lookup returns CDR1 DFQATT and CDR2 SNEGSKA (reference sequence). This CDR3 spans 11 amino acids. The CDR3 bases are TGCAGTGCTAGAGACAGGGACGAGCAGTACTTC. It encodes CSARDRDEQYF.

The genes are TRBV28 and TRBJ1-5, with 7 bases fitting TRBD1. Unmatched junction bases numbered 10, after V lost 7 bases and J lost 7 bases. Looked up from germline, CDR1 is MDHEN and CDR2 is SYDVKM. The CDR3 spans 14 residues. In DNA form, the CDR3 reads TGTGCCAGCATTACCGGGACAGTAAGACAGCCCCAGCATTTT. Protein sequence: CASITGTVRQPQHF.

The rearrangement uses TRBV5-1 and TRBJ2-6, with D uncertain. The CDR3 runs to 15 residues. The germline V and J ends were trimmed by 6 bases and 0 bases, with 10 bases remaining between them. The germline V gene has CDR1 SGHRS and CDR2 YFSETQ. The CDR3 nucleotides are TGCGCCAGCACAGATACAGTCTCTGGGGCCAACGTCCTGACTTTC. It is translated as CASTDTVSGANVLTF.

This chain connects TRBV5-5 to TRBJ1-1; D is ambiguous. The CDR3 has 14 residues. The V end was cut by 4 bases, the J end by 2 bases, with 12 bases between. CDR1 is SGHKS, CDR2 YYEKEE, per germline (reference sequence). The CDR3 region has the DNA TGTGCCAGCAGCATCAGACAAGGAAACACTGAAGCTTTCTTT. This gives the protein CASSIRQGNTEAFF.

V usage is TRBV18 and J usage is TRBJ1-1; D perhaps matches TRBD1 (6 bases). Germline V gene lookup returns CDR1 KGHSH and CDR2 LQKENI. V lost 3 bases and J lost 2, with 13 bases in between. The CDR3 sequence is 15 residues long. CDR3 region: CASSPDRTLNTEAFF. The CDR3 DNA follows: TGTGCCAGCTCACCGGACAGAACCCTAAACACTGAAGCTTTCTTT.

The rearrangement joins TRBV23-1 to TRBJ1-1; no clear D. TRBV23-1 is classed as an ORF, of uncertain function. The CDR3 consists of 15 residues. Between the trimmed V and J ends, which lost 1 base and 2 bases, there was a span of 11 bases. CDR3 sequence: CASSQYADFNTEAFF. In DNA, the CDR3 is TGCGCCAGCAGTCAATACGCGGATTTTAACACTGAAGCTTTCTTT.

The chain couples TRBV27 to TRBJ2-3; no firm D call. Trimming cost V 2 bases and J 0 bases, with 6 bases left between them. This CDR3 comprises 14 residues. Per the germline V gene, CDR1 is MNHEY and CDR2 is SMNVEV (reference sequence). The CDR3 here is CASSLAVSTDTQYF. CDR3 coding DNA: TGTGCCAGCAGTTTAGCGGTTAGCACAGATACGCAGTATTTT.

The chain employs TRBV2 and TRBJ2-3; D is ambiguous. Trimming shortened V by 2 bases and J by 7 bases, and 22 bases separated the two germline ends. Germline V CDR1 and CDR2: SNHLY, FYNNEI. The CDR3 has 17 amino acids. Here the CDR3 DNA reads TGTGCCAGCAGTGAATCAACCTTCCGGGTTGGGTTAAATACGCAGTATTTT. Translation gives CASSESTFRVGLNTQYF.

This clone was found a few times. The genes are TRBV24-1 and TRBJ1-5; 7 positions agree with TRBD1. J gave up 0 bases and V 4 bases, and 5 bases lay outside the gene matches. Germline V gene sequence: CDR1 KGHDR, CDR2 SFDVKD. This CDR3 spans 16 amino acids. CDR3 in amino acids: CATSDRTGISNQPQHF. DNA for the CDR3: TGTGCCACCAGTGACCGGACAGGTATTAGCAATCAGCCCCAGCATTTT.

The rearrangement joins TRBV7-2 to TRBJ1-3, with D perhaps matching TRBD1 (6 bases). This CDR3 has 18 residues. Germline V gives CDR1 SGHTA, CDR2 FQGNSA. Trimming left V 0 bases short and J 0 bases short, with 15 bases between. The CDR3 loop reads CASSLAVAGVVSGNTIYF. The CDR3 nucleotides are TGTGCCAGCAGCTTAGCGGTGGCAGGGGTTGTCTCTGGAAACACCATATATTTT.

The gene calls are TRBV2 and TRBJ2-3; TRBD2 aligns across 9 bases. CDR3 size: 16 residues. The V gene end was trimmed by 2 bases and the J gene end by 4 bases; junction bases not matched to a gene: 7. The germline CDR1 and CDR2 sequences are SNHLY and FYNNEI. The CDR3 DNA follows: TGTGCCAGCAGTGAATTGGCGGGGGGGCTGGCAGATACGCAGTATTTT. It codes for CASSELAGGLADTQYF.

V is TRBV2 and J is TRBJ1-4; perhaps TRBD1 as D (6 bases). Germline CDR1 reads SNHLY; CDR2 reads FYNNEI. With 7 bases removed from V and 7 bases from J, the gap between germline ends came to 13 bases. CDR3 size: 13 residues. The CDR3 DNA reads as TGTGCCAGCAATCCCCAGGGGCTTGAAAAACTGTTTTTT. The encoded protein is CASNPQGLEKLFF.

This clone came up once. The V gene is TRBV7-2, the J gene TRBJ2-5; 9 bases align to TRBD2. The V and J ends lost 5 bases and 5 bases, in that order; junction bases with no gene match: 12. CDR1 is SGHTA and CDR2 is FQGNSA in the germline V gene. This CDR3 region has 16 residues. CDR3 sequence: CASSPGLAPSGETQYF. The CDR3 coding sequence is TGTGCCAGCAGCCCCGGACTAGCGCCCAGCGGCGAGACCCAGTACTTC.

The chain joins TRBV25-1 to TRBJ2-3; 7 nucleotides agree with TRBD1. The length of the CDR3 is 16 residues. V trimming: 3 bases; J trimming: 3 bases; junction bases outside the gene matches: 9. From germline, CDR1 is MGHDK and CDR2 SYGVNS. The CDR3 sequence is CASSDLTGARTDTQYF. The CDR3 DNA is TGTGCCAGCAGTGACCTCACAGGGGCGAGGACAGATACGCAGTATTTT. The variable domain in full, with the rest retrieved from reference TRBV25-1 and TRBJ2-3, is EADIYQTPRYLVIGTGKKITLECSQTMGHDKMYWYQQDPGMELHLIHYSYGVNSTEKGDLSSESTVSRIRTEHFPLTLESARPSHTSQYLCASSDLTGARTDTQYFGPGTRLTVL.